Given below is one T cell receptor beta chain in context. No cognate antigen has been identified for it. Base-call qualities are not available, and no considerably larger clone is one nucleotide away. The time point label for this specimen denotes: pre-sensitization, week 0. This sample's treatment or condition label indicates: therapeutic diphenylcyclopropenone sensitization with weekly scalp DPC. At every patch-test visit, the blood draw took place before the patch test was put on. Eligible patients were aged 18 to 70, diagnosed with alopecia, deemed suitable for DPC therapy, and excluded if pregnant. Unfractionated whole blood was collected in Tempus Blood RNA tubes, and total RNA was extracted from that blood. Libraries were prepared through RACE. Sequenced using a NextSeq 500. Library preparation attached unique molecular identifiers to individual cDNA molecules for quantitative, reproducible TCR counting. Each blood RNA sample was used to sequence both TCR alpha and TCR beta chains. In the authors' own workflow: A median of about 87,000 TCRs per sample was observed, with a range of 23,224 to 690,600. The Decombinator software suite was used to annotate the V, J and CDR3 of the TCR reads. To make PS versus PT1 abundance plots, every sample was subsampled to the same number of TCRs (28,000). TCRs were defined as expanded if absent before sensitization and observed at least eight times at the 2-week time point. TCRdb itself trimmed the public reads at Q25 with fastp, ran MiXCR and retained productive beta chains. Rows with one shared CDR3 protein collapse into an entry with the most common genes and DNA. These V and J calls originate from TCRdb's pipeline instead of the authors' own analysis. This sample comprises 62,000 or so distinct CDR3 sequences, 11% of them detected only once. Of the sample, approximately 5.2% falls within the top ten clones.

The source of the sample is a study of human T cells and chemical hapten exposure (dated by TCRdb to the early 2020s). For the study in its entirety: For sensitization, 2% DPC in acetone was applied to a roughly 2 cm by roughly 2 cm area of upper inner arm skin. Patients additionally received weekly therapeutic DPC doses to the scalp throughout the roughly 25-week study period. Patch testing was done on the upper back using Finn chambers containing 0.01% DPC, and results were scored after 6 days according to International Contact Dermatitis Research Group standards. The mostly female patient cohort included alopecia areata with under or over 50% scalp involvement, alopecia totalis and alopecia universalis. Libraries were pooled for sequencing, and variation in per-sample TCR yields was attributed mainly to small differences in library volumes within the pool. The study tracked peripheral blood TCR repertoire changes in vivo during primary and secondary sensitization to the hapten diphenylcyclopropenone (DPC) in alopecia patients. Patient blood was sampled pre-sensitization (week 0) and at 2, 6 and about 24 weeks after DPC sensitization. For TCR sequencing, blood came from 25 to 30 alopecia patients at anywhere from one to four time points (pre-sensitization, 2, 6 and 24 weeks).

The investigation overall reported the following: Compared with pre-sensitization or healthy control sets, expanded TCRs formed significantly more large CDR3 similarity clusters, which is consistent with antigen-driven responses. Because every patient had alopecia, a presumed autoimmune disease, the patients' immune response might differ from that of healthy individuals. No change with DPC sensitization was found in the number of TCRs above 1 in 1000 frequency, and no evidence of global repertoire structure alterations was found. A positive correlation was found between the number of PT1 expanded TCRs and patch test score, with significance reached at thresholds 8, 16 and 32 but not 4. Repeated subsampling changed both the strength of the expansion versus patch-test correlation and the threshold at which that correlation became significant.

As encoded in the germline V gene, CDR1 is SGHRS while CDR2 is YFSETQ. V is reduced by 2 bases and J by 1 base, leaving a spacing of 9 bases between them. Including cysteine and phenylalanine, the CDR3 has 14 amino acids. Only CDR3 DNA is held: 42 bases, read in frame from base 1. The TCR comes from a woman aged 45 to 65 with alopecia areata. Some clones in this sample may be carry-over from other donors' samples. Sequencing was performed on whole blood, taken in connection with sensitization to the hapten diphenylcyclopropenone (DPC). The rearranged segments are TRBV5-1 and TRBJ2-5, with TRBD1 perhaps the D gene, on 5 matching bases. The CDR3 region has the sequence CASSFGDSQETQYF. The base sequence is TGCGCCAGCAGCTTCGGCGACAGCCAAGAGACCCAGTACTTC.